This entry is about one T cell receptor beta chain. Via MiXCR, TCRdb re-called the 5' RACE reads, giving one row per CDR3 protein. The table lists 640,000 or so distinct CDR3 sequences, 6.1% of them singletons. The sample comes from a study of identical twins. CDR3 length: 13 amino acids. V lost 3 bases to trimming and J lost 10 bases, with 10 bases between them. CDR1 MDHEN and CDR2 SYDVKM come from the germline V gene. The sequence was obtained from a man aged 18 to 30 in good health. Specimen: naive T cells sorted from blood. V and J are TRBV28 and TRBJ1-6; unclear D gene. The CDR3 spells CASSLPNRSPLHF. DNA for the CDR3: TGTGCCAGCAGTTTGCCGAACCGCTCACCCCTCCACTTT.